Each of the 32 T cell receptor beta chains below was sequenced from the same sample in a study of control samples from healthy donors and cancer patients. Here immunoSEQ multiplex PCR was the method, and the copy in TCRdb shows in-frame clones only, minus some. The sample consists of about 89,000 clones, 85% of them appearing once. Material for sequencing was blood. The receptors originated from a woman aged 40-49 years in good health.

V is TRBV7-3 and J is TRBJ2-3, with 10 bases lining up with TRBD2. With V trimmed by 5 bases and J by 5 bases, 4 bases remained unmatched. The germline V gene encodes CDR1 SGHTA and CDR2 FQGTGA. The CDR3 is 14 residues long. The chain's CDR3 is CASSPGTSVDTQYF. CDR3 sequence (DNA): TGTGCCAGCAGCCCGGGGACTAGCGTAGATACGCAGTATTTT.

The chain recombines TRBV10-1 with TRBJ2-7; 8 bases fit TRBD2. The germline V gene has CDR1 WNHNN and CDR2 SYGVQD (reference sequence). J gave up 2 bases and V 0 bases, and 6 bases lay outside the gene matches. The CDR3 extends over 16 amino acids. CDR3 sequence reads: CASSESAAGGPYEQYF. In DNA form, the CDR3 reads TGCGCCAGCAGTGAGTCGGCCGCGGGGGGCCCCTACGAGCAGTACTTC.

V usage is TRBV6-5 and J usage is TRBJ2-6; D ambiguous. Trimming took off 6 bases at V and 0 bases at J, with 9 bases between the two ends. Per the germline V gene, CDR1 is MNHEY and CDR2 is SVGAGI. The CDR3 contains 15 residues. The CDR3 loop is CASRPPRSGANVLTF. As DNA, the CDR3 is TGTGCCAGCAGGCCCCCCCGCTCTGGGGCCAACGTCCTGACTTTC.

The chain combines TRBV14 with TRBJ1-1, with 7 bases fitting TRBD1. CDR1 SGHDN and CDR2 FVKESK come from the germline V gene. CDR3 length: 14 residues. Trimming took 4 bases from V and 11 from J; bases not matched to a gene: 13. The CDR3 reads CASSPSVGGLRAFF. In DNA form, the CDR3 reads TGTGCCAGCAGCCCCTCTGTAGGGGGCCTTCGGGCTTTCTTT.

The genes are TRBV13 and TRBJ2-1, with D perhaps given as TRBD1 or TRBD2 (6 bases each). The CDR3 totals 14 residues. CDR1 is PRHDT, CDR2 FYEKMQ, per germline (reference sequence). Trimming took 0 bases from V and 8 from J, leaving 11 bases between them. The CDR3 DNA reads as TGTGCCAGCAGCTTAGGTGGGGGGCAGGATGAGCAGTTCTTC. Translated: CASSLGGGQDEQFF.

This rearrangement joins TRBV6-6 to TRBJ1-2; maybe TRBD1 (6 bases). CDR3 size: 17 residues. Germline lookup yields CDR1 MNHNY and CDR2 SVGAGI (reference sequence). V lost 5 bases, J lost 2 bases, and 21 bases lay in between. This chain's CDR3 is CASSHGRGQSPNYGYTF. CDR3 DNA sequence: TGTGCCAGCAGTCACGGCAGGGGTCAGTCCCCAAACTATGGCTACACCTTC.

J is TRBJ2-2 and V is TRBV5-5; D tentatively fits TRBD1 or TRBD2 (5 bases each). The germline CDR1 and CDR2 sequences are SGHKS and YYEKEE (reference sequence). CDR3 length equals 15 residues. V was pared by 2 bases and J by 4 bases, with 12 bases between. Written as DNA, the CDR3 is TGTGCCAGCAGCTTTGGGGGAGTAGGCACCGGGGAGCTGTTTTTT. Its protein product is CASSFGGVGTGELFF.

The CDR3: CASSEGYADTQYF. The CDR3 DNA follows: TGTGCCAGCAGTGAAGGATATGCAGATACGCAGTATTTT. The V and J genes are TRBV6-1 and TRBJ2-3; no reliable D call. The CDR3 has 13 residues. Per the germline V gene, CDR1 is MNHNS and CDR2 is SASEGT. V dropped 1 base and J dropped 4 bases, with 6 bases sitting between them.

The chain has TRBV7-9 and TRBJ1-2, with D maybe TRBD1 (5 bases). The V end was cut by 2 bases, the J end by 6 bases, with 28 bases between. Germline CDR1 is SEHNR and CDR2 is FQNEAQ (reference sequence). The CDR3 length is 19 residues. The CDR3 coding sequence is TGTGCCAGCAGCTTATTTCCAGCCCGACGGGACTCCCAGGCTCATGGCTACACCTTC. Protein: CASSLFPARRDSQAHGYTF.

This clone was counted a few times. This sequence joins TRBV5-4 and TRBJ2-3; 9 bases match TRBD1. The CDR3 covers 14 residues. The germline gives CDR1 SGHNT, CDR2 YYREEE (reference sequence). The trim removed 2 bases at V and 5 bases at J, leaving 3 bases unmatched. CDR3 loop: CASSFGQGIDTQYF. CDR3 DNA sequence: TGTGCCAGCAGCTTCGGACAGGGGATAGATACGCAGTATTTT.

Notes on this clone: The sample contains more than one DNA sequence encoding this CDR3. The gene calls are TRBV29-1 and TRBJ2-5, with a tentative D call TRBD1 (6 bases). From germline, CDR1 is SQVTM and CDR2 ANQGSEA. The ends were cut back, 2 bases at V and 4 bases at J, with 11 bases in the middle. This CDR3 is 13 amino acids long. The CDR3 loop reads CSVEPSRGETQYF. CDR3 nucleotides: TGCAGCGTTGAACCGTCCAGGGGAGAGACCCAGTACTTC.

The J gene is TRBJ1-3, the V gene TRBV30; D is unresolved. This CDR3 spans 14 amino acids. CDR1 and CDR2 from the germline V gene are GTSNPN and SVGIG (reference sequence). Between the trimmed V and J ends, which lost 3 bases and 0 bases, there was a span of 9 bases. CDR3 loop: CAWRLTSSGNTIYF. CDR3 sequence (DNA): TGTGCCTGGAGACTTACTAGCTCTGGAAACACCATATATTTT.

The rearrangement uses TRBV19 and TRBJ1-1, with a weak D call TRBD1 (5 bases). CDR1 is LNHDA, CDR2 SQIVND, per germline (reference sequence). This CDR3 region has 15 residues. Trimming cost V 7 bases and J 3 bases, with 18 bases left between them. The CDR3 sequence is CASTPYGVGDTEAFF. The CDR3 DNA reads TGTGCCAGTACCCCATACGGGGTGGGGGACACTGAAGCTTTCTTT. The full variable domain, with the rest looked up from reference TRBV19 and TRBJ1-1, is DGGITQSPKYLFRKEGQNVTLSCEQNLNHDAMYWYRQDPGQGLRLIYYSQIVNDFQKGDIAEGYSVSREKKESFPLTVTSAQKNPTAFYLCASTPYGVGDTEAFFGQGTRLTVV.

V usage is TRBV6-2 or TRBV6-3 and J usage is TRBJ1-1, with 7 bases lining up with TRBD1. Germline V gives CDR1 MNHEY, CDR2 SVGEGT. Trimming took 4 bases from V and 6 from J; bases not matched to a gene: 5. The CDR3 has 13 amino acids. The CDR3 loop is CASSSNRGSEAFF. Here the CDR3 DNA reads TGTGCCAGCAGTTCAAACAGGGGATCTGAAGCTTTCTTT.

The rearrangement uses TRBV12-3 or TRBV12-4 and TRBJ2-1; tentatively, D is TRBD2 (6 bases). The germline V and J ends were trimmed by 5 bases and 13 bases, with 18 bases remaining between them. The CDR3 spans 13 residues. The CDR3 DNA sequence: TGTGCCAGCAGTGCGGACACGGGGAGGCCTCAGTTCTTC. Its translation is CASSADTGRPQFF.

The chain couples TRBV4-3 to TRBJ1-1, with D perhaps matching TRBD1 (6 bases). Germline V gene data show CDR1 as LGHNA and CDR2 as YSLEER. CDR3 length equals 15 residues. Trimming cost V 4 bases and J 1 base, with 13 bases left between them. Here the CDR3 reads CASSRNRVSNTEAFF. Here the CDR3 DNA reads TGCGCCAGCAGCCGCAACAGGGTCTCGAACACTGAAGCTTTCTTT.

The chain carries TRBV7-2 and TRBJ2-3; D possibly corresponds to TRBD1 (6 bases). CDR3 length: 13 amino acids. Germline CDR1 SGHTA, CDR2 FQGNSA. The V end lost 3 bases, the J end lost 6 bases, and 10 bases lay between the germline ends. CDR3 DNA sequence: TGTGCCAGCAGCTTTCAGGGGTCGGATACGCAGTATTTT. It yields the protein CASSFQGSDTQYF.

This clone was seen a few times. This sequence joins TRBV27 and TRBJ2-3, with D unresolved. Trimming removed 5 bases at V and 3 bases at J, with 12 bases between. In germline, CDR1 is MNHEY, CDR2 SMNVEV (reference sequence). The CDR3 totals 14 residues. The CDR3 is CASSVGSRTDTQYF. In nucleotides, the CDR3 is TGTGCCAGCAGTGTGGGTAGTCGGACAGATACGCAGTATTTT.

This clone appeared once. CDR3 DNA: TGTGCCAGCAGCCCACGGGGCACTAGCCGAGTGCGAGAGCAGTTCTTC. Translating gives CASSPRGTSRVREQFF. The chain carries TRBV5-8 and TRBJ2-1; a weak D match, TRBD2 (6 bases). The CDR3 sequence is 16 residues long. CDR1 and CDR2 (germline): SGHTS, YDEGEE. Trimming took 4 bases from V and 10 from J, leaving 24 bases between them.

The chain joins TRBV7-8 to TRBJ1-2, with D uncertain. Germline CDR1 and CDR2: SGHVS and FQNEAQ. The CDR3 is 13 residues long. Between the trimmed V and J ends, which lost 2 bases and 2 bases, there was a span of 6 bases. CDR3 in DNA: TGTGCCAGCAGCTTACAATTCAACTATGGCTACACCTTC. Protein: CASSLQFNYGYTF.

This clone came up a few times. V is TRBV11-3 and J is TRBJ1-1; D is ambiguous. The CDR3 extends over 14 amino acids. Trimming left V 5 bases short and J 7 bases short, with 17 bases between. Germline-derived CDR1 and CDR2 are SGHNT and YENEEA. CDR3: CASSPRPVSFEAFF. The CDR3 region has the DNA TGTGCCAGCAGCCCCCGGCCCGTTTCCTTTGAAGCTTTCTTT. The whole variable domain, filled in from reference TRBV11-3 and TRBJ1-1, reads EAGVVQSPRYKIIEKKQPVAFWCNPISGHNTLYWYLQNLGQGPELLIRYENEEAVDDSQLPKDRFSAERLKGVDSTLKIQPAELGDSAVYLCASSPRPVSFEAFFGQGTRLTVV.

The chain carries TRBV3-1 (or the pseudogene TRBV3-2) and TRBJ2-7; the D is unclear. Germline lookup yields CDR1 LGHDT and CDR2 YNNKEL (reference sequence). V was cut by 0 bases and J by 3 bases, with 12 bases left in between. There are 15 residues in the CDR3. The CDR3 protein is CASSQDLGSGYEQYF. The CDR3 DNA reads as TGTGCCAGCAGCCAAGATTTAGGGTCGGGCTACGAGCAGTACTTC.

This CDR3 is CASSLRQGNTEAFF. In DNA form, the CDR3 reads TGTGCCAGCAGCCTCCGGCAGGGTAACACTGAAGCTTTCTTT. The chain couples TRBV9 to TRBJ1-1; D is possibly TRBD1 (5 bases). The V end was cut by 4 bases, the J end by 2 bases, with 12 bases between. The CDR3 has 14 residues. CDR1 SGDLS and CDR2 YYNGEE come from the germline V gene.

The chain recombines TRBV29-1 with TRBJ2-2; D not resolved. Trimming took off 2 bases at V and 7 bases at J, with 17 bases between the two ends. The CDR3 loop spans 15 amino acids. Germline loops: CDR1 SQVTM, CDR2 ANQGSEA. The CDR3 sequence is CSVEFRTAVGGELFF. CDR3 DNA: TGCAGCGTTGAATTTAGGACCGCGGTTGGCGGGGAGCTGTTTTTT.

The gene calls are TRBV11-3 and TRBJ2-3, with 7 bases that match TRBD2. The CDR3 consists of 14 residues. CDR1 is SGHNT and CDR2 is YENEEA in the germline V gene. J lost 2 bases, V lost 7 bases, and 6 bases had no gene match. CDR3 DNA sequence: TGTGCCAGCACCCTAGGGAGGGACACAGATACGCAGTATTTT. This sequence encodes CASTLGRDTDTQYF.

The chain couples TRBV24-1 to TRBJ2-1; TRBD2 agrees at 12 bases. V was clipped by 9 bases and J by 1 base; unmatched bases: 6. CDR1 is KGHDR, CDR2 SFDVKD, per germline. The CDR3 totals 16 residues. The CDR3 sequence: CATSTSGGLSYNEQFF. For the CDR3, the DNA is TGTGCCACCTCGACTAGCGGGGGCCTTTCCTACAATGAGCAGTTCTTC.

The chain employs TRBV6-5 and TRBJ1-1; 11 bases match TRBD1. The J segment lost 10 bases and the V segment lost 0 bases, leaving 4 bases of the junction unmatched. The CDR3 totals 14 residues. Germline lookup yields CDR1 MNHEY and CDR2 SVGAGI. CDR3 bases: TGTGCCAGCAGTTACTCAGGGACAGGGGGATCAGCTTTCTTT. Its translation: CASSYSGTGGSAFF.

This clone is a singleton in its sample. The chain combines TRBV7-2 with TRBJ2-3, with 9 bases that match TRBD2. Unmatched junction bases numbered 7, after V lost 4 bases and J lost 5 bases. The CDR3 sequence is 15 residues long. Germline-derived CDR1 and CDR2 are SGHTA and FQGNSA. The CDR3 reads CASSSSAGGLDTQYF. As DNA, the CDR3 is TGTGCCAGCAGCTCGTCAGCGGGGGGACTAGATACGCAGTATTTT.

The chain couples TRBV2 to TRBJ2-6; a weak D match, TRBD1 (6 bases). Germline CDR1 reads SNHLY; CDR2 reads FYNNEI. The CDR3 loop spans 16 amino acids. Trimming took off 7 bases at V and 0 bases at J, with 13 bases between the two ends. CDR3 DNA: TGTGCCAGCAACGGACAGCTAAGCTCTGGGGCCAACGTCCTGACTTTC. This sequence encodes CASNGQLSSGANVLTF.

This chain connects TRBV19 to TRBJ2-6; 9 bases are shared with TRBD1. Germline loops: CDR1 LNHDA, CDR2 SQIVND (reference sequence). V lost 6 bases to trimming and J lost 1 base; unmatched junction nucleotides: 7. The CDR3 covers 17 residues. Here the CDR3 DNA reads TGTGCCAGTAGCCAGACAGGGGGGGGTTCTGGGGCCAACGTCCTGACTTTC. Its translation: CASSQTGGGSGANVLTF.

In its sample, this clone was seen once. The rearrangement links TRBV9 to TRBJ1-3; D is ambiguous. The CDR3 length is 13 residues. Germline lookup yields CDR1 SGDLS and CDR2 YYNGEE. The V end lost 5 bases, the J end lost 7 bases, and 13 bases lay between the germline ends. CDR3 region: CASSLDGRNTIYF. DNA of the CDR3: TGTGCCAGCAGTTTAGACGGGCGCAACACCATATATTTT.

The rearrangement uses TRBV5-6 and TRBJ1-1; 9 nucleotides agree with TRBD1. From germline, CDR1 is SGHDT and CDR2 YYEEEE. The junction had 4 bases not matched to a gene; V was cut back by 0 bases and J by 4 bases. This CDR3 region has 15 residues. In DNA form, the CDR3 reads TGTGCCAGCAGCTTGGTAGGGACAGGGTCCACTGAAGCTTTCTTT. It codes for CASSLVGTGSTEAFF.